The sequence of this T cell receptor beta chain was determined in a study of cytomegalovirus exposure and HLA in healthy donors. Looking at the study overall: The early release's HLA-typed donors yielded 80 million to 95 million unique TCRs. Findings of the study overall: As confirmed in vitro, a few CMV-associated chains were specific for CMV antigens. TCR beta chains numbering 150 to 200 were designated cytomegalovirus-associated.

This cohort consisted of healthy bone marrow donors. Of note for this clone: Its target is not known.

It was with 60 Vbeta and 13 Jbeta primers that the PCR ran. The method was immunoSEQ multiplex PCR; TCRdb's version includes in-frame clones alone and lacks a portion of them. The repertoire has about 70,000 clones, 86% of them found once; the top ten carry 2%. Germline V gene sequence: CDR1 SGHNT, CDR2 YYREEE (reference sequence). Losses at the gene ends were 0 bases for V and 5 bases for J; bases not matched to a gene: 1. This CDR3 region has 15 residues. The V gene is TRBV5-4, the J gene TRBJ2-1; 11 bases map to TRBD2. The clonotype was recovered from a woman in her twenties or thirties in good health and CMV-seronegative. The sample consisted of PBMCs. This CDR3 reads CASSLGGLADNEQFF. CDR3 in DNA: TGTGCCAGCAGCTTGGGGGGACTAGCGGACAATGAGCAGTTCTTC.